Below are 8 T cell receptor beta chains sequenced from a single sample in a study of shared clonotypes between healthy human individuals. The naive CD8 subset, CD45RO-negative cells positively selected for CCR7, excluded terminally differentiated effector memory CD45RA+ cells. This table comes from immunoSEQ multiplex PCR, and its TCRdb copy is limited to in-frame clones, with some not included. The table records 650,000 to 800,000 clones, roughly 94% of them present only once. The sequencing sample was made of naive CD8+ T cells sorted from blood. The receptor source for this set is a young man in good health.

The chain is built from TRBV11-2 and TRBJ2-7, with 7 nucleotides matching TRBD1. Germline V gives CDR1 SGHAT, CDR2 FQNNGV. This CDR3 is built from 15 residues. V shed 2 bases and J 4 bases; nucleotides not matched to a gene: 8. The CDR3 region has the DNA TGTGCCAGCAGCTTAAGCCGGGGACAGAATTACGAGCAGTACTTC. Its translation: CASSLSRGQNYEQYF.

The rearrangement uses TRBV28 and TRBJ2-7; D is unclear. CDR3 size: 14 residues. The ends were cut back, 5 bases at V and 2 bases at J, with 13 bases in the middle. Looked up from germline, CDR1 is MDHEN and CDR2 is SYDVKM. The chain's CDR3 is CASSPFSGAYEQYF. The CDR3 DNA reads TGTGCCAGCAGTCCCTTTTCTGGGGCCTACGAGCAGTACTTC.

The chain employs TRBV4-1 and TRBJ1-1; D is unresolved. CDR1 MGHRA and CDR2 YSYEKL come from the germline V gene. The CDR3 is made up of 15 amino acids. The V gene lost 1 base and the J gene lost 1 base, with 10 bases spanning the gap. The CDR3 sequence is CASSQGPAGNTEAFF. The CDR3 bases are TGCGCCAGCAGCCAAGGGCCGGCGGGGAACACTGAAGCTTTCTTT.

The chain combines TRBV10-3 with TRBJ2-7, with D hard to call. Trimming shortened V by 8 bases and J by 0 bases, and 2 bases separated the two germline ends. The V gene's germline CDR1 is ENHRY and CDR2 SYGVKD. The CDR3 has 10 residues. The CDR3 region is CAIGSYEQYF. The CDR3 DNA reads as TGTGCCATCGGCTCCTACGAGCAGTACTTC.

The CDR3 bases are TGTGCCAGCAGACAGGTGTTCTATAGCAATCAGCCCCAGCATTTT. It specifies CASRQVFYSNQPQHF. The V gene is TRBV28, the J gene TRBJ1-5; tentative D call: TRBD1 (5 bases). CDR1 and CDR2 from the germline V gene are MDHEN and SYDVKM. CDR3 size: 15 residues. Trimming left V 6 bases short and J 0 bases short, with 12 bases between.

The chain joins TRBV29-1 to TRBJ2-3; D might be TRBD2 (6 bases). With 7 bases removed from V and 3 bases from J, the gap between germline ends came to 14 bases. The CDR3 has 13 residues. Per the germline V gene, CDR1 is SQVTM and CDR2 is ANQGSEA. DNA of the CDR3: TGCAGCGGGACTATACGAGAAACAGATACGCAGTATTTT. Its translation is CSGTIRETDTQYF.

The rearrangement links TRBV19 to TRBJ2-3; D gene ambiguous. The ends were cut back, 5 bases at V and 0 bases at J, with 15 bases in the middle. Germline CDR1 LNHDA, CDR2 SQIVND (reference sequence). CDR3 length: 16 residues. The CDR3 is CASSLGDLASTDTQYF. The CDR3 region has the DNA TGTGCCAGTAGTTTGGGTGACCTCGCTAGCACAGATACGCAGTATTTT.

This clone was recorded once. The CDR3 DNA sequence: TGTGCCTGGAGAGGTCACCAGGGTATGGCTTTCTTT. It yields the protein CAWRGHQGMAFF. The gene calls are TRBV30 and TRBJ1-1; possible D gene TRBD1, 5 bases. With 3 bases removed from V and 11 bases from J, the gap between germline ends came to 16 bases. The CDR3 is 12 residues long. Germline CDR1 is GTSNPN and CDR2 is SVGIG (reference sequence).